The T cell receptor (beta chain) described here comes from a study of radiotherapy plus CTLA-4 blockade in lung cancer. Study-level information: There were objective responses in approximately 20% of patients, and about 31% had disease control.

Findings of the study overall: After treatment with radiotherapy plus ipilimumab, TCR clones that came from the tumor expanded in blood.

Data came from immunoSEQ multiplex PCR; TCRdb stores just in-frame clones and leaves some out. The sample has 20,000 to 30,000 clones, less than 80% seen once; the top ten hold around 3.1%. The J segment lost 3 bases and the V segment lost 7 bases, leaving 11 bases of the junction unmatched. The CDR3 covers 16 residues. Germline V gene data show CDR1 as SNHLY and CDR2 as FYNNEI. Worth noting for this clone: Its cognate antigen is unknown.

This TCR was recovered from a human donor with non-small cell lung cancer whose response to radiotherapy plus ipilimumab could not be evaluated. Sequenced here: peripheral blood, sampled from a patient treated with radiotherapy plus ipilimumab. The rearrangement links TRBV2 to TRBJ2-4, with 8 bases identical to TRBD1. CDR3: CASTPQGAVGKNIQYF. The CDR3, as DNA: TGTGCCAGCACCCCGCAGGGGGCGGTGGGCAAAAACATTCAGTACTTC.